This T cell receptor (beta chain) was captured by sequencing in a study of blood T cell repertoires in COVID-19. A few counts support this clone. This study enrolled people aged about 18 to 90 from about 24 US geographic areas. Which cohort a participant joined came from the clinical history participants gave. TCRdb's copy holds only in-frame clones and misses some; the assay was immunoSEQ multiplex PCR. The sample yields about 300,000 clones, 90% seen once. The CDR3 has 12 amino acids. The germline V and J ends were trimmed by 2 bases and 8 bases, with 9 bases remaining between them. This TCR was recovered from a woman under 30 with acute COVID-19. This sequence joins TRBV12-3 or TRBV12-4 and TRBJ1-2, with a possible D match to TRBD1 (5 bases). Sequenced input: PBMCs or T cells enriched from blood (not recorded which). The CDR3 nucleotides are TGTGCCAGCAGTTTACAGGGTATCGGCTACACCTTC. This gives the protein CASSLQGIGYTF.